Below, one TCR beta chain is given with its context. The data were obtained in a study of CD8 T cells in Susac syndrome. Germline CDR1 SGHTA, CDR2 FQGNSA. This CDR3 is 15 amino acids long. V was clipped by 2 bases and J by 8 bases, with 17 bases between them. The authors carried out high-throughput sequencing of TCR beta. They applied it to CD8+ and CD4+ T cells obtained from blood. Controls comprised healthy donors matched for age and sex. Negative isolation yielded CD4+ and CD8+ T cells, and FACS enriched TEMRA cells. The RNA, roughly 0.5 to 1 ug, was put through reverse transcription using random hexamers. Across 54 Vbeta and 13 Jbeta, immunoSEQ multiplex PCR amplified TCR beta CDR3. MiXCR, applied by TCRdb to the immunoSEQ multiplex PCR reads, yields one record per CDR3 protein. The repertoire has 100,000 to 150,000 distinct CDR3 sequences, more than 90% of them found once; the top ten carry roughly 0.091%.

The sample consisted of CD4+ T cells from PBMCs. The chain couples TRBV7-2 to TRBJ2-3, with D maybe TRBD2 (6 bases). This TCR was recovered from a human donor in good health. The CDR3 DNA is TGTGCCAGCAGCTTACGGTCTCAGGAGGGGACTACGCAGTATTTT. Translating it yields CASSLRSQEGTTQYF. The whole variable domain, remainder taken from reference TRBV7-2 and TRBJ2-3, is GAGVSQSPSNKVTEKGKDVELRCDPISGHTALYWYRQSLGQGLEFLIYFQGNSAPDKSGLPSDRFSAERTGGSVSTLTIQRTQQEDSAVYLCASSLRSQEGTTQYFGPGTRLTVL.